These T cell receptor beta chains were read from a single sample in a study of shared clonotypes between healthy human individuals. This table comes from immunoSEQ multiplex PCR, and its TCRdb copy is limited to in-frame clones, with some not included. Here the sample spans 2 million to 3 million clones, roughly nine tenths being singletons. The source material was naive CD4+ T cells sorted from blood. The receptors were sampled from a man in his late teens or twenties in good health. The CDR3 runs from the conserved cysteine through the conserved F or W. A D gene is named only where the DNA matches it firmly. Expanded clones get a size class; other rows say once, few or many, or leave the size out.

NA	TRBV7-2	TRBJ2-7	NA	CASSFSALLSYEQYF	TGTGCCAGCAGCTTCTCAGCCCTACTCTCCTACGAGCAGTACTTC
NA	TRBV18	TRBJ2-2	TRBD1	CASSPRAPGQGNTGELFF	TGTGCCAGCTCACCACGGGCACCGGGACAGGGGAACACCGGGGAGCTGTTTTTT
few	TRBV5-1	TRBJ1-5	NA	CASSLDGTSNQPQHF	TGCGCCAGCAGCTTGGACGGCACCAGCAATCAGCCCCAGCATTTT
few	TRBV6-5	TRBJ1-5	NA	CASSYSKTANQPQHF	TGTGCCAGCAGTTACTCGAAAACAGCCAATCAGCCCCAGCATTTT
NA	TRBV19	TRBJ2-3	NA	CASSIGLFDTQYF	TGTGCCAGTAGTATAGGTTTGTTTGATACGCAGTATTTT
NA	TRBV6-6	TRBJ2-7	NA	CASSSRSDSYEQYF	TGTGCCAGCAGTTCCCGATCGGATTCCTACGAGCAGTACTTC
once	TRBV7-9	TRBJ1-4	TRBD1	CASSLGQGAEKLFF	TGTGCCAGCAGCCTTGGACAGGGGGCGGAGAAACTGTTTTTT
NA	TRBV5-8	TRBJ1-5	NA	CASSPVGVNSNQPQHF	TGTGCCAGCAGCCCCGTCGGGGTGAATAGCAATCAGCCCCAGCATTTT
NA	TRBV7-8	TRBJ2-5	TRBD1	CASSLTGQGGETQYF	TGTGCCAGCAGCTTAACGGGACAGGGGGGAGAGACCCAGTACTTC
NA	TRBV11-2	TRBJ2-3	NA	CASSSVKGGPGDTQYF	TGTGCCAGCAGCTCCGTTAAGGGGGGGCCCGGAGATACGCAGTATTTT
NA	TRBV10-3	TRBJ1-2	NA	CAISEWGRSYGYTF	TGTGCCATCAGTGAATGGGGGCGCAGCTATGGCTACACCTTC
NA	TRBV18	TRBJ2-4	TRBD2	CASSPLAGTAKNIQYF	TGTGCCAGCTCACCACTAGCGGGAACGGCAAAAAACATTCAGTACTTC